The 12 T cell receptor beta chains given below trace back to one sample, sequenced in a study of blood T cell repertoires in COVID-19. Generated by immunoSEQ multiplex PCR, the TCRdb table keeps only in-frame clones and is missing some. Found here are about 39,000 clones, 84% of them singletons; the top ten hold approximately 14%. Sample: peripheral blood. These receptors were taken from a man aged 45 to 65 with active or convalescent COVID-19.

V usage is TRBV9 and J usage is TRBJ2-3, with D possibly TRBD2 on 5 matching bases. The germline CDR1 and CDR2 sequences are SGDLS and YYNGEE. The length of the CDR3 is 15 residues. V lost 0 bases, J lost 2 bases, and 10 bases lay in between. This CDR3 is CASSVGGRSTDTQYF. The CDR3 coding sequence is TGTGCCAGCAGCGTAGGAGGGCGGTCCACAGATACGCAGTATTTT.

CDR3 loop: CASSLDRKRTTEAFF. The CDR3 DNA is TGTGCCAGCAGTTTAGACAGGAAGCGGACCACTGAAGCTTTCTTT. The chain is built from TRBV27 and TRBJ1-1, with a weak D call TRBD1 (6 bases). CDR1 is MNHEY and CDR2 is SMNVEV in the germline V gene (reference sequence). The V end lost 2 bases, the J end lost 4 bases, and 14 bases lay between the germline ends. The CDR3 covers 15 residues.

The gene calls are TRBV19 and TRBJ2-1, with D possibly matching TRBD1 (6 bases). Germline CDR1 and CDR2: LNHDA and SQIVND (reference sequence). V was cut by 5 bases and J by 9 bases, with 17 bases left in between. The CDR3 has 14 residues. CDR3 nucleotides: TGTGCCAGTAGTCCACAGACAGGAAGAACTGAGCAGTTCTTC. Protein sequence: CASSPQTGRTEQFF.

V gene TRBV3-1 (or the pseudogene TRBV3-2) combines with J gene TRBJ2-7, with D possibly TRBD1 on 5 matching bases. The germline V gene has CDR1 LGHDT and CDR2 YNNKEL (reference sequence). V dropped 0 bases and J dropped 5 bases, with 11 bases sitting between them. CDR3 length: 14 residues. The CDR3 here is CASSQDSRVHEQYF. As DNA, the CDR3 is TGTGCCAGCAGCCAAGATTCCAGGGTCCACGAGCAGTACTTC.

V usage is TRBV12-3 or TRBV12-4 and J usage is TRBJ2-7; no reliable D call. The CDR3 spans 13 residues. Trimming shortened V by 4 bases and J by 3 bases, and 10 bases separated the two germline ends. The CDR3 sequence: CASSSNYDYEQYF. The CDR3 DNA follows: TGTGCCAGCAGTTCAAACTACGACTACGAGCAGTACTTC.

Only a few counts were recorded for this clone. The V gene is TRBV4-2, the J gene TRBJ1-5; D possibly corresponds to TRBD1 (6 bases). Germline values: CDR1 LGHNA, CDR2 YNFKEQ. V was shortened by 2 bases and J by 7 bases, with 15 bases between the two germline ends. The CDR3 is 15 residues long. The CDR3 sequence: CASSQNLNRVQPQHF. The CDR3 DNA follows: TGTGCCAGCAGCCAAAATCTGAACAGGGTACAGCCCCAGCATTTT.

This clone was observed a few times. V gene TRBV3-1 (or the pseudogene TRBV3-2) combines with J gene TRBJ1-5; 7 nucleotides align to TRBD1. The CDR3 runs 13 residues. Germline V lookup: CDR1 LGHDT, CDR2 YNNKEL (reference sequence). Germline trimming cut 4 bases from V and 7 bases from J; bases unmatched to any gene: 4. CDR3 DNA sequence: TGTGCCAGCAGCCTTTACAGGGGACAGCCCCAGCATTTT. Amino acids: CASSLYRGQPQHF.

The chain combines TRBV6-5 with TRBJ2-3; 8 bases fit TRBD2. Germline V CDR1 and CDR2: MNHEY, SVGAGI. J lost 1 base, V lost 7 bases, and 7 bases had no gene match. The CDR3 extends over 15 amino acids. DNA of the CDR3: TGTGCCAGCACCCGGGGGGGGCTGGGCACAGATACGCAGTATTTT. This gives the protein CASTRGGLGTDTQYF.

The chain uses TRBV10-2 and TRBJ1-5, with D uncertain. CDR1 and CDR2 from the germline V gene are WSHSY and SAAADI. This CDR3 region has 15 residues. Deletions cut 2 bases from V and 0 bases from J, with 8 bases between. CDR3 nucleotides: TGCGCCAGCAGTGAGGGGAGCTATAGCAATCAGCCCCAGCATTTT. It codes for CASSEGSYSNQPQHF.

The chain has TRBV6-5 and TRBJ1-2; 12 positions agree with TRBD1. CDR3 length: 15 amino acids. From germline, CDR1 is MNHEY and CDR2 SVGAGI. V was pared by 5 bases and J by 7 bases, with 8 bases of the junction left unmatched. CDR3 sequence reads: CASSKTGTGGFGYTF. CDR3 nucleotide sequence: TGTGCCAGCAGTAAAACCGGGACAGGGGGCTTTGGCTACACCTTC.

V usage is TRBV6-5 and J usage is TRBJ1-2, with D perhaps TRBD1 (6 bases). Germline values: CDR1 MNHEY, CDR2 SVGAGI. The CDR3 is made up of 15 amino acids. V was trimmed by 6 bases and J by 0 bases, leaving 14 bases between them. The CDR3: CASSNLGTPNYGYTF. In nucleotides, the CDR3 is TGTGCCAGCAGCAATCTCGGGACACCTAACTATGGCTACACCTTC.

This clone was seen once. The chain joins TRBV14 to TRBJ2-7, with TRBD2 matching over 11 bases. The CDR3 has 16 amino acids. With 0 bases clipped from V and 4 bases from J, the junction kept 5 bases outside the gene matches. Germline CDR1 and CDR2: SGHDN and FVKESK. The CDR3 reads CASSQEYSGGAYEQYF. CDR3 nucleotide sequence: TGTGCCAGCAGCCAAGAATATAGCGGGGGGGCTTACGAGCAGTACTTC.